This TCR beta chain is from a study of T cell repertoires in cytomegalovirus infection. About the study: Recently identified HLA-C-restricted CMV epitopes and well-studied HLA-B-restricted CMV epitopes were used by the study. Based on public TCR beta signatures, there were indications of CMV infection and of a matching HLA type. Whole-study findings and limits: Dominant in the ex vivo response were TCR beta clonotypes restricted by HLA-C and specific for CMV. Summed public TCR beta family frequency identified CMV carriers bearing the relevant HLA.

In TCRdb, the reads were re-called with MiXCR into one record per CDR3 protein. The sample carries roughly 920,000 distinct CDR3 sequences, around 32% recorded once. Points on this clonotype: The antigen remains undetermined.

The CDR3 extends over 14 amino acids. Germline lookup yields CDR1 SNHLY and CDR2 FYNNEI. J lost 7 bases, V lost 7 bases, and 10 bases had no gene match. The TCR sequence derives from a human donor in good health (CMV status not recorded). Some clones in this sample may be carry-over from other donors' samples. The specimen was cultured CD8+ T cells from PBMCs, collected from culture after CMV antigen stimulation. The rearrangement joins TRBV2 to TRBJ1-1, with 9 bases fitting TRBD1. The CDR3 sequence: CASTGTDRGSEAFF. The CDR3 DNA reads as TGTGCCAGCACCGGCACGGACAGGGGTAGTGAAGCTTTCTTT.